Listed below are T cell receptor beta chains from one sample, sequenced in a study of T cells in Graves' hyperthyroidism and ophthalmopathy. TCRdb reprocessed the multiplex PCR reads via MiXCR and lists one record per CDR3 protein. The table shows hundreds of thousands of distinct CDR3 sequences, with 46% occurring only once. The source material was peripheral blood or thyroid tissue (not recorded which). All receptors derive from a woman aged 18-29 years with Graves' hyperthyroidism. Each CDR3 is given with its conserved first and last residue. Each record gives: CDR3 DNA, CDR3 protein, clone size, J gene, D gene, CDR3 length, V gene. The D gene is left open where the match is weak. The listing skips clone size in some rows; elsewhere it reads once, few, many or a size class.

cdr3_nt: TGTGCCAGCAGGGGTCTGCCCTACAACGAGCAGTACTTC; cdr3_aa: CASRGLPYNEQYF; clone_size: .; j_call: TRBJ2-7; d_call: .; cdr3_length: 13; v_call: TRBV2
cdr3_nt: TGCAGCGTTGAATTAGCGGGCAGGGAGACCCAGTACTTC; cdr3_aa: CSVELAGRETQYF; clone_size: .; j_call: TRBJ2-5; d_call: TRBD2; cdr3_length: 13; v_call: TRBV29-1
cdr3_nt: TGTGCCAGCAGCGCTATGGGAAGTTCGGGCTACACCTTC; cdr3_aa: CASSAMGSSGYTF; clone_size: few; j_call: TRBJ1-2; d_call: .; cdr3_length: 13; v_call: TRBV9
cdr3_nt: TGTGCCAGCAGTTTCCCCAAACTAGCGGGAGGGCCGAATGAGCAGTACTTC; cdr3_aa: CASSFPKLAGGPNEQYF; clone_size: .; j_call: TRBJ2-7; d_call: TRBD2; cdr3_length: 17; v_call: TRBV6-5
cdr3_nt: TGTGCCACCAGTGATTTGGGCCCTGGGGGCAGGGGGCAGGACACTGAAGCTTTCTTT; cdr3_aa: CATSDLGPGGRGQDTEAFF; clone_size: .; j_call: TRBJ1-1; d_call: TRBD1; cdr3_length: 19; v_call: TRBV24-1
cdr3_nt: TGTGCCAGCAGCTTAGGCGGGCCTGCCTACGAGCAGTACTTC; cdr3_aa: CASSLGGPAYEQYF; clone_size: many; j_call: TRBJ2-7; d_call: .; cdr3_length: 14; v_call: TRBV7-9
cdr3_nt: TGTGCCAGCAGTGAATTGGAGGGGAGGAACACCATATATTTT; cdr3_aa: CASSELEGRNTIYF; clone_size: once; j_call: TRBJ1-3; d_call: .; cdr3_length: 14; v_call: TRBV25-1
cdr3_nt: TGTGCCAGCAGCTTATACGCACTGAACACTGAAGCTTTCTTT; cdr3_aa: CASSLYALNTEAFF; clone_size: .; j_call: TRBJ1-1; d_call: .; cdr3_length: 14; v_call: TRBV7-2
cdr3_nt: TGTGCCACCAGTGATTTGGGGGGGGGTCAAGGGACCCAGTACTTC; cdr3_aa: CATSDLGGGQGTQYF; clone_size: .; j_call: TRBJ2-5; d_call: TRBD2; cdr3_length: 15; v_call: TRBV24-1
cdr3_nt: TGTGACAGCAGCTCCGGGACAGGGGAATCACCCCTCCACTTT; cdr3_aa: CDSSSGTGESPLHF; clone_size: .; j_call: TRBJ1-6; d_call: TRBD1; cdr3_length: 14; v_call: TRBV2
cdr3_nt: TGTGCCTGGAGTGTACTAGCGGGAGGGCCCGGGGAGCTGTTTTTT; cdr3_aa: CAWSVLAGGPGELFF; clone_size: few; j_call: TRBJ2-2; d_call: TRBD2; cdr3_length: 15; v_call: TRBV7-9
cdr3_nt: TGTGCCAGTAGTGGCCCCGGCAATAGGATTTCACCCCTCCACTTT; cdr3_aa: CASSGPGNRISPLHF; clone_size: .; j_call: TRBJ1-6; d_call: .; cdr3_length: 15; v_call: TRBV19
cdr3_nt: TGTGCCACCAGTGAGGCTGGGGCCAACGTCCTGACTTTC; cdr3_aa: CATSEAGANVLTF; clone_size: many; j_call: TRBJ2-6; d_call: .; cdr3_length: 13; v_call: TRBV24-1
cdr3_nt: TGTGCCAGCACCGAGGCGGGAGCCTACCGCGGGGAGCTGTTTTTT; cdr3_aa: CASTEAGAYRGELFF; clone_size: .; j_call: TRBJ2-2; d_call: TRBD2; cdr3_length: 15; v_call: TRBV7-2
cdr3_nt: TGCGCCAGCAGCTTGACAGGTTCGAGTACCGGGGAGCTGTTTTTT; cdr3_aa: CASSLTGSSTGELFF; clone_size: .; j_call: TRBJ2-2; d_call: .; cdr3_length: 15; v_call: TRBV5-1
cdr3_nt: TGTGCCATCAAAGATGCTTCAACGGACGCTGAAGCTTTCTTT; cdr3_aa: CAIKDASTDAEAFF; clone_size: .; j_call: TRBJ1-1; d_call: .; cdr3_length: 14; v_call: TRBV10-3
cdr3_nt: TGTGCCACCAGACTAGCGGACAACGAGCAGTACTTC; cdr3_aa: CATRLADNEQYF; clone_size: few; j_call: TRBJ2-7; d_call: TRBD2; cdr3_length: 12; v_call: TRBV10-3
cdr3_nt: TGTGCCACCGGACTAGAACCCTCCTACGAGCAGTACTTC; cdr3_aa: CATGLEPSYEQYF; clone_size: many; j_call: TRBJ2-7; d_call: TRBD2; cdr3_length: 13; v_call: TRBV10-3
cdr3_nt: TGTGCCACTAGGTCTGATCGGTACACCTTC; cdr3_aa: CATRSDRYTF; clone_size: .; j_call: TRBJ1-2; d_call: .; cdr3_length: 10; v_call: TRBV10-3
cdr3_nt: TGCGCCAGCAGCCAAGATCGTGGGGTCTACCAAGAGACCCAGTACTTC; cdr3_aa: CASSQDRGVYQETQYF; clone_size: few; j_call: TRBJ2-5; d_call: .; cdr3_length: 16; v_call: TRBV4-1
cdr3_nt: TGTGCCAGCAGCTTAATGGCGGGCCTCTGGAACGGGGAGCTGTTTTTT; cdr3_aa: CASSLMAGLWNGELFF; clone_size: .; j_call: TRBJ2-2; d_call: .; cdr3_length: 16; v_call: TRBV7-2
cdr3_nt: TGCAGCGTTGACCGGGGACAGGGAAACACAGATACGCAGTATTTT; cdr3_aa: CSVDRGQGNTDTQYF; clone_size: .; j_call: TRBJ2-3; d_call: TRBD1; cdr3_length: 15; v_call: TRBV29-1
cdr3_nt: TGTGCCAGCACGCCGCGAGGCTCCTACGAGCAGTACTTC; cdr3_aa: CASTPRGSYEQYF; clone_size: .; j_call: TRBJ2-7; d_call: .; cdr3_length: 13; v_call: TRBV11-1
cdr3_nt: TGTGCCAGCAGCCGTCAACGGGTAGCGGGAGGAGACCAGTACTTC; cdr3_aa: CASSRQRVAGGDQYF; clone_size: few; j_call: TRBJ2-7; d_call: TRBD2; cdr3_length: 15; v_call: TRBV7-2
cdr3_nt: TGTGCCAGCAATCGACAGGGGGCCGGGGAAAAACTGTTTTTT; cdr3_aa: CASNRQGAGEKLFF; clone_size: once; j_call: TRBJ1-4; d_call: TRBD1; cdr3_length: 14; v_call: TRBV9
cdr3_nt: TGTGCCAGCAGCTTAGCGGGGTCAAGCGCTTTCTTT; cdr3_aa: CASSLAGSSAFF; clone_size: .; j_call: TRBJ1-1; d_call: .; cdr3_length: 12; v_call: TRBV7-2
cdr3_nt: TGTGCCAGCAGTGAAGAAGAACAGGCCTCAGTCGCTTTCTTT; cdr3_aa: CASSEEEQASVAFF; clone_size: .; j_call: TRBJ1-1; d_call: .; cdr3_length: 14; v_call: TRBV2
cdr3_nt: TGTGCCATCAGTGATCCCCTAGAGGACGAGCAGTACTTC; cdr3_aa: CAISDPLEDEQYF; clone_size: .; j_call: TRBJ2-7; d_call: .; cdr3_length: 13; v_call: TRBV10-3
cdr3_nt: TGTGCCAGTAGTATTGGGGTTGACTCTGGAAACACCATATATTTT; cdr3_aa: CASSIGVDSGNTIYF; clone_size: .; j_call: TRBJ1-3; d_call: .; cdr3_length: 15; v_call: TRBV19
cdr3_nt: TGTGCCACCAGTGATTTGCGACAGGGGGCTGGCTACACCTTC; cdr3_aa: CATSDLRQGAGYTF; clone_size: many; j_call: TRBJ1-2; d_call: TRBD1; cdr3_length: 14; v_call: TRBV24-1
cdr3_nt: TGTGCCAGCAGACGGGCTAGCGATCAGCCCCAGCATTTT; cdr3_aa: CASRRASDQPQHF; clone_size: few; j_call: TRBJ1-5; d_call: .; cdr3_length: 13; v_call: TRBV6-4
cdr3_nt: TGTGCCAGCAGCCGACAGGATGGAGGTGAGACCTTC; cdr3_aa: CASSRQDGGETF; clone_size: .; j_call: TRBJ1-2; d_call: .; cdr3_length: 12; v_call: TRBV7-2
cdr3_nt: TGCAGCATCCTGAGCGGGAGAGCAGAGACCCAGTACTTC; cdr3_aa: CSILSGRAETQYF; clone_size: .; j_call: TRBJ2-5; d_call: TRBD2; cdr3_length: 13; v_call: TRBV29-1
cdr3_nt: TGTGCCATCAGTGGAGGGCAAACCGGGACAGGGGATTTGGAGACCCAGTACTTC; cdr3_aa: CAISGGQTGTGDLETQYF; clone_size: .; j_call: TRBJ2-5; d_call: TRBD1; cdr3_length: 18; v_call: TRBV10-3
cdr3_nt: TGTGCCAGCAGTTACGCCGGGGAGCGTCAGCCCCAGCATTTT; cdr3_aa: CASSYAGERQPQHF; clone_size: few; j_call: TRBJ1-5; d_call: .; cdr3_length: 14; v_call: TRBV2
cdr3_nt: TGTGCCAGCAGCCAAGATCAGAGCAGGGTGAACACCGGGGAGCTGTTTTTT; cdr3_aa: CASSQDQSRVNTGELFF; clone_size: .; j_call: TRBJ2-2; d_call: .; cdr3_length: 17; v_call: TRBV14
cdr3_nt: TGTGCCAGTAGTATGGGGCTAGCGGTGAACTCCTACGAGCAGTACTTC; cdr3_aa: CASSMGLAVNSYEQYF; clone_size: .; j_call: TRBJ2-7; d_call: TRBD2; cdr3_length: 16; v_call: TRBV19
cdr3_nt: TGTGCCAGCAGCCATGACAATAACTATGGCTACACCTTC; cdr3_aa: CASSHDNNYGYTF; clone_size: .; j_call: TRBJ1-2; d_call: .; cdr3_length: 13; v_call: TRBV10-3
cdr3_nt: TGTGCCAGCAGTGTCGGGCGGACTTTGAACACCGGGGAGCTGTTTTTT; cdr3_aa: CASSVGRTLNTGELFF; clone_size: .; j_call: TRBJ2-2; d_call: .; cdr3_length: 16; v_call: TRBV25-1
cdr3_nt: TGTGCCACCAGCAGTTACGAGGTTGGCTACACCTTC; cdr3_aa: CATSSYEVGYTF; clone_size: .; j_call: TRBJ1-2; d_call: .; cdr3_length: 12; v_call: TRBV15
cdr3_nt: TGTGCCAGCAGCCCTCGTGCCGGGCGGATGAACACTGAAGCTTTCTTT; cdr3_aa: CASSPRAGRMNTEAFF; clone_size: few; j_call: TRBJ1-1; d_call: .; cdr3_length: 16; v_call: TRBV7-2
cdr3_nt: TGCAGCGTTCCGGGACTAGCGGCAGATACGCAGTATTTT; cdr3_aa: CSVPGLAADTQYF; clone_size: .; j_call: TRBJ2-3; d_call: TRBD2; cdr3_length: 13; v_call: TRBV29-1
cdr3_nt: TGTGCCATCAGTGAGTCCAGGGACGCTGAAGCTTTCTTT; cdr3_aa: CAISESRDAEAFF; clone_size: many; j_call: TRBJ1-1; d_call: .; cdr3_length: 13; v_call: TRBV10-3
cdr3_nt: TGTGCCACCAGTGACCCCACGGGACAGGGCGAGACCCAGCATTTT; cdr3_aa: CATSDPTGQGETQHF; clone_size: .; j_call: TRBJ1-5; d_call: TRBD1; cdr3_length: 15; v_call: TRBV24-1
cdr3_nt: TGTGCCAGCAGCTTAGGAGATAAGAACACTGAAGCTTTCTTT; cdr3_aa: CASSLGDKNTEAFF; clone_size: few; j_call: TRBJ1-1; d_call: .; cdr3_length: 14; v_call: TRBV7-6
cdr3_nt: TGCAGTGCTAGTTCCCCTCCCGAGCAGTACTTC; cdr3_aa: CSASSPPEQYF; clone_size: few; j_call: TRBJ2-7; d_call: .; cdr3_length: 11; v_call: TRBV20-1
cdr3_nt: TGTGCCAGCAGTCATCCGGAGGGTACCAGCTCTGGGGCCAACGTCCTGACTTTC; cdr3_aa: CASSHPEGTSSGANVLTF; clone_size: .; j_call: TRBJ2-6; d_call: .; cdr3_length: 18; v_call: TRBV9
cdr3_nt: TGTGCCAGCAGCGTAGTGCCCCCTTCGGGGTGGGGCGGCTACACCTTC; cdr3_aa: CASSVVPPSGWGGYTF; clone_size: .; j_call: TRBJ1-2; d_call: .; cdr3_length: 16; v_call: TRBV5-4
cdr3_nt: TGTGCCAGCTCACCACCGACCACGCGGCAGCCCCAGCATTTT; cdr3_aa: CASSPPTTRQPQHF; clone_size: .; j_call: TRBJ1-5; d_call: .; cdr3_length: 14; v_call: TRBV18